Included here is one T cell receptor (beta chain) sequence, with context. From germline, CDR1 is SNHLY and CDR2 FYNNEI. V lost 2 bases and J lost 0, with 5 bases in between. The CDR3 length is 14 residues. Using immunoSEQ multiplex PCR, the repertoire was profiled, and TCRdb retains in-frame clones only, with some absent. In the table there are tens of thousands of clones, 84% of which are singletons. The sample belongs to a study of blood T cell repertoires in COVID-19. This clonotype originated in a man in his fifties or sixties with COVID-19, enrolled during active disease. This chain links TRBV2 with TRBJ1-3, with D unclear. Sequenced input: peripheral blood. The CDR3 sequence is CASSEPRSGNTIYF. Written as DNA, the CDR3 is TGTGCCAGCAGTGAACCGCGCTCTGGAAACACCATATATTTT.